The entry below describes one T cell receptor (beta chain). What it binds is not known. Genomic DNA (from each subset) was split evenly across several immunoSEQ plates. As processed by the authors: Because ImmunoSEQ provided only junction sequences with no quality scores, the filtering differed. Only in-frame clones appear in the TCRdb table, and some are missing; sequencing was by immunoSEQ multiplex PCR. The D gene and trimming were derived from the DNA, and the V and J assignments and clone size from that table. The table records about 600,000 clones, less than 98% of them present only once. This entry belongs to a study of shared clonotypes between healthy human individuals. In the study overall: With ages of 18 to 49, the donors were two women and three men.

Whole-study results and caveats: Rarefaction showed sorted-subset sequencing was incomplete despite large depth.

Per the germline V gene, CDR1 is SGHDN and CDR2 is FVKESK. This CDR3 spans 15 amino acids. With 1 base removed from V and 3 bases from J, the gap between germline ends came to 10 bases. The sample comprised naive CD4+ T cells sorted from blood. Subset meaning: CD45RA+ positively selected. The TCR comes from a woman aged 25 to 39 in good health. V and J are TRBV14 and TRBJ1-5; D is perhaps TRBD1 (6 bases). The CDR3 DNA sequence: TGTGCCAGCAGCCAAGCGACAGGATACAATCAGCCCCAGCATTTT. It codes for CASSQATGYNQPQHF. The complete variable domain, with remaining parts taken from reference TRBV14 and TRBJ1-5, reads EAGVTQFPSHSVIEKGQTVTLRCDPISGHDNLYWYRRVMGKEIKFLLHFVKESKQDESGMPNNRFLAERTGGTYSTLKVQPAELEDSGVYFCASSQATGYNQPQHFGDGTRLSIL.